The source of this T cell receptor beta chain is a study of tumor-infiltrating lymphocytes in oesophageal squamous cell carcinoma. TCRdb reanalysed the PCR reads using MiXCR and keeps one entry per CDR3 protein. The sample lists more than 10,000 distinct CDR3 sequences; roughly 58% were seen once. The source material was esophageal tumor tissue. The receptor's source is a female donor with esophageal squamous cell carcinoma.

Written as DNA, the CDR3 is TGTGCCAGCAGTCGGGACCAATACAATGAGCAGTTCTTC. Its translation is CASSRDQYNEQFF. The rearrangement joins TRBV28 to TRBJ2-1; the D call may be TRBD1 or TRBD2 (5 bases each). The ends were cut back, 5 bases at V and 4 bases at J, with 9 bases in the middle. The CDR3 length is 13 residues. Germline values: CDR1 MDHEN, CDR2 SYDVKM. Using reference TRBV28 and TRBJ2-1 for the parts outside the CDR3, the full variable domain is DVKVTQSSRYLVKRTGEKVFLECVQDMDHENMFWYRQDPGLGLRLIYFSYDVKMKEKGDIPEGYSVSREKKERFSLILESASTNQTSMYLCASSRDQYNEQFFGPGTRLTVL.